This T cell receptor beta chain originates from a study of blood T cells in healthy people across ages. The study, taken as a whole, reports: Not knowing donor CMV status may have confounded expanded clonotype changes.

The germline gives CDR1 SGHRS, CDR2 YFSETQ. Trimming shortened V by 0 bases and J by 1 base, and 7 bases separated the two germline ends. The CDR3 totals 14 residues. This clonotype was picked up a small number of times. The antigen is not known. The authors ran a second PCR of roughly 7 to 11 cycles using a sample-barcoded 5' primer and a J-beta primer mix. TCRdb fed the 5' RACE reads into MiXCR, producing one record per CDR3 protein. The table lists 780,000 or so distinct CDR3 sequences, 25% of them singletons. The same data also went into a second study, on T cells of mothers and their children.

The clonotype originates from a boy aged 5-17 years in good health. Sequenced input: blood. The chain is built from TRBV5-1 and TRBJ2-5; a weak D match, TRBD1 (5 bases). Here the CDR3 reads CASSLVTAQETQYF. As DNA, the CDR3 is TGCGCCAGCAGCTTGGTGACAGCCCAAGAGACCCAGTACTTC.